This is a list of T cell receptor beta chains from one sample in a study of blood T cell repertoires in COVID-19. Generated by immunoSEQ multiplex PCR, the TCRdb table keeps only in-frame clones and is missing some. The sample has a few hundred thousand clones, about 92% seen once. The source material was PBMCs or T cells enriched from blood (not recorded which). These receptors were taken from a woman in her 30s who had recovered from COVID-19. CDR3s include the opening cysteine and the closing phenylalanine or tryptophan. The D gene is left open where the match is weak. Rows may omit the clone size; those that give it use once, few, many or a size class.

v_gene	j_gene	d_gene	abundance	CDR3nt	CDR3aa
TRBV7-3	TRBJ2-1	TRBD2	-	TGTGCCAGCAGCTTAAAGGAGGGAGGGTCCTACAATGAGCAGTTCTTC	CASSLKEGGSYNEQFF
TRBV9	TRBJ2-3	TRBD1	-	TGTGCCAGCAGCGAGGGGGCCGGGGATACGCAGTATTTT	CASSEGAGDTQYF
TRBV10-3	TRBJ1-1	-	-	TGTGCCATCAGTGAGTCGGCGGGGATCATGAACACTGAAGCTTTCTTT	CAISESAGIMNTEAFF
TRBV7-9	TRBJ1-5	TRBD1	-	TGTGCCAGCAGCTTGACAGGGAGTCAGCCCCAGCATTTT	CASSLTGSQPQHF
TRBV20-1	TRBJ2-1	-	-	TGCAGTGCTAGTAAAGAGCGGATGACTTTCAATGAGCAGTTCTTC	CSASKERMTFNEQFF
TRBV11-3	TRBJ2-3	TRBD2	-	TGTGCCAGCAGCTTAGTGGGAGGGGCAGATACGCAGTATTTT	CASSLVGGADTQYF
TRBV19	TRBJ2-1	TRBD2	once	TGTGCCGCTTTAGCGGGGGGGCCCAACAATGAGCAGTTCTTC	CAALAGGPNNEQFF
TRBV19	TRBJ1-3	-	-	TGTGCCAGTAGCGTCAAAAGGAGTGGAAACACCATATATTTT	CASSVKRSGNTIYF
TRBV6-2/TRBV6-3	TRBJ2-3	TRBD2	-	TGTGCCAGCAGTTCGCTAGCGGGAGAAGCTGATACGCAGTATTTT	CASSSLAGEADTQYF
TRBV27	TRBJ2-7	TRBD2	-	TGTGCCAGCAGTCCCGGGACTAGCGGGGGGTCAATCGAGCAGTACTTC	CASSPGTSGGSIEQYF
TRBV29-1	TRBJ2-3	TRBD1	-	TGCAGCGTTGGGACAGGGATCGCAGATACGCAGTATTTT	CSVGTGIADTQYF
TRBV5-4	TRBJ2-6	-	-	TGTGCCAGCAGCGCTGGGGGCACTGGGGCCAACGTCCTGACTTTC	CASSAGGTGANVLTF
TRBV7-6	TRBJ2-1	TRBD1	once	TGTGCCAGCAGCTTACGGGCCTGGGACAGGGGTGATGAGCAGTTCTTC	CASSLRAWDRGDEQFF
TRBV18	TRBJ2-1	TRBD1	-	TGTGCCAGCTCACCGATACAGGGGCCAGTAGATGATGAGCAGTTCTTC	CASSPIQGPVDDEQFF
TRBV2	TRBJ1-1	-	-	TGTGCCAGCCCGAGGGAAGTGAACACTGAAGCTTTCTTT	CASPREVNTEAFF
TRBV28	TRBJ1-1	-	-	TGTGCCAGCAGTTACGGGGTGACTGAAGCTTTCTTT	CASSYGVTEAFF
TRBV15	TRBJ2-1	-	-	TGTGCCACCAGCAGAGATAGAGGAGTGTCGTACAATGAGCAGTTCTTC	CATSRDRGVSYNEQFF
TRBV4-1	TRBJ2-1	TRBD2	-	TGCGCCAGCAGCCAAGTCGGACTAGCGGGAGTTACGAATGAGCAGTTCTTC	CASSQVGLAGVTNEQFF
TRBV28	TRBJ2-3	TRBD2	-	TGTGCCAGCACCGATTCTAGCGGGGGGGCATATACGCAGTATTTT	CASTDSSGGAYTQYF
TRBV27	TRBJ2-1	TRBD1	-	TGTGCCAGCAGTTTACAGGGGGCCACTGAGCAGTTCTTC	CASSLQGATEQFF
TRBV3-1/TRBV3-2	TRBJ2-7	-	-	TGTGCCAGCAGCCGGGGGGATACCGAGCAGTACTTC	CASSRGDTEQYF
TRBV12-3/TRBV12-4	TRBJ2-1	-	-	TGTGCCAGCAGTTTATTATCCCTGGCGCAGTTCTTC	CASSLLSLAQFF
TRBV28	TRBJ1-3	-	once	TGTGCCAGCAGTTCATTCGACAGCTCTGGAAACACCATATATTTT	CASSSFDSSGNTIYF
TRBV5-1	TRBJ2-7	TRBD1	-	TGCGCCAGCAGCTGGGACAGTAATTACGAGCAGTACTTC	CASSWDSNYEQYF
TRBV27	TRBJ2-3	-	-	TGTGCCAGCAGTCGGTTGGGGAGCGCAGATACGCAGTATTTT	CASSRLGSADTQYF
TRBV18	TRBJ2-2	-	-	TGTGCCAGCTCACCACTGACAGCTAACACCGGGGAGCTGTTTTTT	CASSPLTANTGELFF
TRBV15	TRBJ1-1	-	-	TGTGCCACCAGCAGGGACCGACAGATGAACACTGAAGCTTTCTTT	CATSRDRQMNTEAFF
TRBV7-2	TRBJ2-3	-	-	TGTGCCAGCAGCTTTTACACAGATACGCAGTATTTT	CASSFYTDTQYF
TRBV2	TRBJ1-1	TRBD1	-	TGTGCCAGCAGAGGGGACAGGGACACTGAAGCTTTCTTT	CASRGDRDTEAFF
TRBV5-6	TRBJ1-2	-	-	TGTGCCAGCAGCTTGGAGCCTGCTTATGGCTACACCTTC	CASSLEPAYGYTF
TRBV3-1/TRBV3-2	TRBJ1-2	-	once	TGTGCCAGCAGCCAAGAGAAGGGGCCGCTCTATGGCTACACCTTC	CASSQEKGPLYGYTF
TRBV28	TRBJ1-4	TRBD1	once	TGTGCCAGCAGTCCGGGACAGGGGAACGAAAAACTGTTTTTT	CASSPGQGNEKLFF
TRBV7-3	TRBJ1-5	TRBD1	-	TGTGCCAGCAGCCAGGGGGCTTTGGAGCCCCAGCATTTT	CASSQGALEPQHF